The 23 T cell receptor beta chains in this list originate from one sample, sequenced in a study of T cells in Graves' hyperthyroidism and ophthalmopathy. The TCR beta CDR3 regions underwent amplification using RNA transcripts as the source. HTBI primers were the set used in a first-round RT-PCR of the TCR CDR3. TCRdb reanalysed the multiplex PCR reads using MiXCR and keeps one entry per CDR3 protein. The data show approximately 610,000 distinct CDR3 sequences, approximately 14% seen once. Sample: blood. These receptors came from a woman between 40 and 55 years old with Graves' ophthalmopathy.

This clonotype has at least ten counts. The rearrangement links TRBV5-1 to TRBJ2-7, with D possibly matching TRBD2 (6 bases). Looked up from germline, CDR1 is SGHRS and CDR2 is YFSETQ. The CDR3 extends over 17 amino acids. The V and J ends lost 2 bases and 2 bases respectively, with 20 bases between them. This CDR3 is CASSLRRYRDSTYEQYF. CDR3 bases: TGCGCCAGCAGCTTACGACGGTACCGGGACTCGACCTACGAGCAGTACTTC.

This clonotype has at least ten counts. The chain combines TRBV5-1 with TRBJ2-7; the D gene is possibly TRBD2 (5 bases). The V end was cut by 0 bases, the J end by 5 bases, with 9 bases between. CDR1 is SGHRS, CDR2 YFSETQ, per germline. The CDR3 is 13 residues long. The chain's CDR3 is CASSLVGADEQYF. The CDR3 DNA reads as TGCGCCAGCAGCTTGGTCGGAGCGGACGAGCAGTACTTC.

This clonotype was seen repeatedly, ten times or more. The CDR3: CASSPGTSGIEQYF. CDR3 DNA: TGTGCCAGCAGCCCCGGGACTAGCGGGATCGAGCAGTACTTC. V usage is TRBV6-5 and J usage is TRBJ2-7, with TRBD2 identical over 13 bases. The CDR3 spans 14 residues. With 6 bases clipped from V and 6 bases from J, the junction kept 5 bases outside the gene matches. CDR1 is MNHEY, CDR2 SVGAGI, per germline.

This clonotype came up a few times. A read error is possible here, since a much larger clone lies one base away. This sequence joins TRBV11-2 and TRBJ2-7; either TRBD1 or TRBD2 may supply D (5 bases each). Germline assignment: CDR1 SGHAT and CDR2 FQNNGV. The CDR3 runs to 15 residues. The CDR3 sequence is CVSSLIPGTGYEQYF. The CDR3, as DNA: TGTGTCAGCAGCTTAATCCCCGGGACGGGATACGAGCAGTACTTC.

This rearrangement joins TRBV6-1 to TRBJ1-2; D is undetermined. The germline CDR1 and CDR2 sequences are MNHNS and SASEGT. The CDR3 runs 12 residues. The V end was cut by 7 bases, the J end by 0 bases, with 6 bases between. Written as DNA, the CDR3 is TGTGCCAGCACAACAACTAACTATGGCTACACCTTC. This sequence encodes CASTTTNYGYTF.

Many counts were recorded for this clonotype. V gene TRBV28 combines with J gene TRBJ2-7; 9 bases are shared with TRBD1. Trimming removed 3 bases from V and 1 base from J; junction bases left unmatched: 4. The CDR3 sequence is 15 residues long. The germline gives CDR1 MDHEN, CDR2 SYDVKM. CDR3 bases: TGTGCCAGCAGTTTCTACGGACAGGGGTCCTACGAGCAGTACTTC. Its protein product is CASSFYGQGSYEQYF.

This clonotype came up many times. This CDR3 is CASSILDGNTEAFF. The CDR3 nucleotides read TGTGCCAGTAGTATACTTGACGGAAACACTGAAGCTTTCTTT. This chain links TRBV19 with TRBJ1-1; D gene uncertain. V lost 2 bases and J lost 2, with 9 bases in between. CDR1 and CDR2 (germline): LNHDA, SQIVND (reference sequence). The CDR3 sequence is 14 residues long.

Ten or more counts support this clonotype. V usage is TRBV6-1 and J usage is TRBJ2-7; tentative D call: TRBD1 (5 bases). The CDR3 loop spans 14 amino acids. The germline V gene has CDR1 MNHNS and CDR2 SASEGT. Trimming left V 6 bases short and J 4 bases short, with 16 bases between. The CDR3 region has the DNA TGTGCCAGCAGATCCCTACAGGAACCGTACGAGCAGTACTTC. It translates to CASRSLQEPYEQYF.

There are many counts of this clonotype. The CDR3 region has the DNA TGTGCCAGCAGCTTAGAGGCTAGCGGAATCCTGATCTACGAGCAGTACTTC. Translation: CASSLEASGILIYEQYF. This chain connects TRBV11-1 to TRBJ2-7, with 7 nucleotides matching TRBD2. V gave up 1 base and J gave up 3 bases; unmatched junction bases: 12. This CDR3 has 17 residues. Germline CDR1 SGHAT, CDR2 FQDESV (reference sequence).

This clonotype occurred a few times. The rearrangement joins TRBV14 to TRBJ1-1; D gene unclear. The CDR3 totals 12 residues. CDR1 and CDR2 from the germline V gene are SGHDN and FVKESK. Trimming left V 1 base short and J 11 bases short, with 11 bases between. CDR3 residues: CASSQVARGAFF. The CDR3 DNA sequence: TGTGCCAGCAGCCAAGTAGCCAGAGGGGCTTTCTTT.

This chain joins TRBV30 and TRBJ1-3; D not certain. Trimming cost V 4 bases and J 0 bases, with 10 bases left between them. The CDR3 loop spans 14 amino acids. Germline V gene lookup returns CDR1 GTSNPN and CDR2 SVGIG (reference sequence). The CDR3 sequence is CAWNFGNSGNTIYF. In DNA form, the CDR3 reads TGTGCCTGGAATTTCGGGAACTCTGGAAACACCATATATTTT.

This clonotype was counted many times. The chain combines TRBV12-3 or TRBV12-4 with TRBJ2-2; possible D gene TRBD2, 6 bases. The CDR3 sequence is 15 residues long. V was trimmed by 0 bases and J by 6 bases, leaving 11 bases between them. The CDR3: CASSLAPGRPGELFF. DNA for the CDR3: TGTGCCAGCAGTTTAGCGCCAGGGAGGCCCGGGGAGCTGTTTTTT.

The rearrangement joins TRBV20-1 to TRBJ1-2; 9 bases map to TRBD1. CDR1 DFQATT and CDR2 SNEGSKA come from the germline V gene (reference sequence). There are 15 residues in the CDR3. V lost 5 bases to trimming and J lost 3 bases; unmatched junction nucleotides: 10. The CDR3 here is CSAPDPGQGDYGYTF. The CDR3 DNA reads TGCAGTGCTCCGGACCCGGGACAGGGAGACTATGGCTACACCTTC.

In its sample, this clonotype was seen many times. The chain couples TRBV2 to TRBJ2-5; 7 bases map to TRBD2. J was trimmed by 7 bases and V by 6 bases; bases with no gene match: 17. Germline loops: CDR1 SNHLY, CDR2 FYNNEI. This CDR3 comprises 16 residues. CDR3 in amino acids: CASRAPSGPARGTQYF. The DNA of the CDR3 is TGTGCCAGCAGAGCACCTAGCGGACCCGCCCGGGGGACCCAGTACTTC. Filled out from reference TRBV2 and TRBJ2-5, the complete variable domain reads EPEVTQTPSHQVTQMGQEVILRCVPISNHLYFYWYRQILGQKVEFLVSFYNNEISEKSEIFDDQFSVERPDGSNFTLKIRSTKLEDSAMYFCASRAPSGPARGTQYFGPGTRLLVL.

This clonotype came up many times. V and J are TRBV12-3 or TRBV12-4 and TRBJ2-2; 7 bases match TRBD1. The CDR3 length is 13 residues. Trimming cost V 6 bases and J 7 bases; bases outside gene matches: 5. CDR3 sequence reads: CASSSQGIGELFF. The DNA for the CDR3 is TGTGCCAGCAGCTCACAGGGGATCGGGGAGCTGTTTTTT.

This clonotype was counted many times. V usage is TRBV28 and J usage is TRBJ2-5; D not resolved. V shed 5 bases and J shed 9 bases, with 10 bases lying between them. Germline values: CDR1 MDHEN, CDR2 SYDVKM. The CDR3 covers 11 residues. The CDR3 coding sequence is TGTGCCAGCAGTACCCCGGAAGCCCAGTACTTC. This encodes CASSTPEAQYF.

CDR3 in amino acids: CASSTGWDRPNQPQHF. The CDR3 DNA follows: TGTGCCAGTAGTACTGGGTGGGACAGGCCCAATCAGCCCCAGCATTTT. The chain links TRBV19 to TRBJ1-5; TRBD1 agrees at 8 bases. Germline lookup yields CDR1 LNHDA and CDR2 SQIVND (reference sequence). CDR3 length: 16 amino acids. V dropped 4 bases and J dropped 3; count of bases not matched to a gene: 8.

This clonotype was detected ten times or more. The chain recombines TRBV12-3 or TRBV12-4 with TRBJ2-5; D is unresolved. This CDR3 has 14 amino acids. V lost 7 bases and J lost 1, with 13 bases in between. CDR3 in DNA: TGTGCCAGCACCTTCTGGCGGACCCAAGAGACCCAGTACTTC. Its protein product is CASTFWRTQETQYF.

Notes on this clonotype: This may arise from a read error, as a much more abundant clone is one base away. The CDR3 is CASSFGRASGANVLTF. The CDR3 DNA follows: TGTGCCAGCAGCTTTGGGAGGGCCTCTGGGGCCAACGTCCTGACTTTC. The V gene is TRBV11-2, the J gene TRBJ2-6; 7 bases line up with TRBD2. The CDR3 length is 16 residues. CDR1 is SGHAT and CDR2 is FQNNGV in the germline V gene. J gave up 0 bases and V 3 bases, and 2 bases lay outside the gene matches.

At least ten counts were recorded for this clonotype. The chain uses TRBV20-1 and TRBJ1-1; D not certain. This CDR3 region has 14 residues. Per germline, CDR1 DFQATT and CDR2 SNEGSKA (reference sequence). Between the trimmed V and J ends, which lost 4 bases and 0 bases, there was a span of 12 bases. CDR3 coding DNA: TGCAGTGCTACAGGTCCCGGGGTGAACACTGAAGCTTTCTTT. It encodes CSATGPGVNTEAFF.

This chain uses TRBV7-3 with TRBJ2-2; D is tentatively TRBD1 or TRBD2 (5 bases each). Germline values: CDR1 SGHTA, CDR2 FQGTGA. The CDR3 length is 15 residues. V was shortened by 2 bases and J by 2 bases, with 9 bases between the two germline ends. CDR3 residues: CASSLSGTNTGELFF. The CDR3 DNA reads TGTGCCAGCAGCTTATCGGGGACCAACACCGGGGAGCTGTTTTTT. Complete variable domain (other parts from reference TRBV7-3 and TRBJ2-2): GAGVSQTPSNKVTEKGKYVELRCDPISGHTALYWYRQSLGQGPEFLIYFQGTGAADDSGLPNDRFFAVRPEGSVSTLKIQRTERGDSAVYLCASSLSGTNTGELFFGEGSRLTVL.

The sample holds a few counts of this clonotype. The chain uses TRBV3-1 and TRBJ1-1, with TRBD1 matching 7 bases. The germline V gene encodes CDR1 LGHDT and CDR2 YNNKEL (reference sequence). The junction had 8 bases not matched to a gene; V was cut back by 3 bases and J by 7 bases. The CDR3 consists of 14 residues. For the CDR3, the DNA is TGTGCCAGCAGCCAGAGGGAGGGGGCTGATGAAGCTTTCTTT. Protein: CASSQREGADEAFF. Based on the CDR3 plus reference TRBV3-1 and TRBJ1-1, the full variable domain is DTAVSQTPKYLVTQMGNDKSIKCEQNLGHDTMYWYKQDSKKFLKIMFSYNNKELIINETVPNRFSPKSPDKAHLNLHINSLELGDSAVYFCASSQREGADEAFFGQGTRLTVV.

This chain joins TRBV29-1 and TRBJ2-1; TRBD2 matches at 10 bases. V lost 4 bases, J lost 8 bases, and 5 bases stayed unmatched. The germline V gene has CDR1 SQVTM and CDR2 ANQGSEA. This CDR3 contains 13 residues. CDR3 amino acids: CSVVLAGRDEQFF. CDR3 DNA sequence: TGCAGCGTTGTACTAGCGGGAAGGGATGAGCAGTTCTTC.